Each of the 9 T cell receptor beta chains below was sequenced from the same sample in a study of blood T cell repertoires in COVID-19. TCRdb keeps only in-frame clones here, not all; method: immunoSEQ multiplex PCR. The sample has 200,000 to 300,000 clones, 85% to 90% seen once. Material: peripheral blood. The source of these receptors is a middle-aged woman with acute or convalescent COVID-19.

The chain is built from TRBV4-1 and TRBJ1-2; tentatively, D is TRBD1 (5 bases). The germline CDR1 and CDR2 sequences are MGHRA and YSYEKL. CDR3 length: 14 residues. The V gene lost 1 base and the J gene lost 4 bases, with 10 bases spanning the gap. The DNA of the CDR3 is TGCGCCAGCAGCCAAGCAGGGATAGGCTATGGCTACACCTTC. This encodes CASSQAGIGYGYTF.

The V and J genes are TRBV19 and TRBJ1-2; no reliable D call. The V end lost 4 bases, the J end lost 0 bases, and 9 bases lay between the germline ends. Looked up from germline, CDR1 is LNHDA and CDR2 is SQIVND (reference sequence). The CDR3 has 14 amino acids. CDR3 in amino acids: CASSNPGANYGYTF. The CDR3 coding sequence is TGTGCCAGTAGTAACCCGGGTGCTAACTATGGCTACACCTTC.

The rearrangement uses TRBV2 and TRBJ2-1; 8 bases match TRBD2. The CDR3 spans 15 residues. Germline V gene lookup returns CDR1 SNHLY and CDR2 FYNNEI. Unmatched junction bases numbered 4, after V lost 1 base and J lost 5 bases. The CDR3 spells CASSEGSGAHNEQFF. DNA of the CDR3: TGTGCCAGCAGTGAAGGTAGCGGGGCTCACAATGAGCAGTTCTTC.

The rearrangement joins TRBV3-1 (or the pseudogene TRBV3-2) to TRBJ2-1; 8 bases match TRBD2. Germline CDR1 and CDR2: LGHDT and YNNKEL (reference sequence). There are 15 residues in the CDR3. The V and J ends lost 1 base and 4 bases, in that order; junction bases with no gene match: 3. CDR3 loop: CASSQGTGGYNEQFF. In DNA form, the CDR3 reads TGTGCCAGCAGCCAAGGCACGGGGGGGTACAATGAGCAGTTCTTC.

The chain couples TRBV5-4 to TRBJ2-5; TRBD2 matches at 10 bases. V gave up 4 bases and J gave up 5 bases; unmatched junction bases: 8. Looked up from germline, CDR1 is SGHNT and CDR2 is YYREEE (reference sequence). The CDR3 runs 15 residues. DNA for the CDR3: TGTGCCAGCAGCCAGCAGCGGGGGGGGCCCGAGACCCAGTACTTC. This sequence encodes CASSQQRGGPETQYF.

The genes are TRBV9 and TRBJ2-2, with TRBD1 matching 9 bases. V was pared by 3 bases and J by 4 bases, with 1 base of the junction left unmatched. The CDR3 covers 14 residues. Looked up from germline, CDR1 is SGDLS and CDR2 is YYNGEE. The CDR3 loop is CASSGTGATGELFF. CDR3 bases: TGTGCCAGCAGCGGGACAGGGGCCACCGGGGAGCTGTTTTTT.

The gene calls are TRBV7-2 and TRBJ1-5, with TRBD1 as a possible D gene (5 bases). The CDR3 is made up of 15 amino acids. CDR1 and CDR2 from the germline V gene are SGHTA and FQGNSA. The V gene lost 1 base and the J gene lost 4 bases, with 11 bases spanning the gap. The CDR3 DNA is TGTGCCAGCAGCTTAGAGGGGCTCGGGAATCAGCCCCAGCATTTT. Translated, it gives CASSLEGLGNQPQHF.

The chain joins TRBV5-1 to TRBJ1-4; no reliable D call. Germline CDR1 and CDR2: SGHRS and YFSETQ. Trimming pared 4 bases from V and 6 bases from J, leaving 13 bases between. This CDR3 has 14 amino acids. The CDR3 spells CASSTGEEHEKLFF. The CDR3, as DNA: TGCGCCAGCAGCACCGGGGAGGAGCATGAAAAACTGTTTTTT. Full variable domain (rest looked up from reference TRBV5-1 and TRBJ1-4): KAGVTQTPRYLIKTRGQQVTLSCSPISGHRSVSWYQQTPGQGLQFLFEYFSETQRNKGNFPGRFSGRQFSNSRSEMNVSTLELGDSALYLCASSTGEEHEKLFFGSGTQLSVL.

The CDR3 nucleotides are TGCGCCAGCAGCGTTACAGGGCCCACCGGGGAGCTGTTTTTT. Translating it yields CASSVTGPTGELFF. V and J are TRBV5-1 and TRBJ2-2; weak D call: TRBD1 (6 bases). Germline V gene sequence: CDR1 SGHRS, CDR2 YFSETQ. Trimming stripped 4 bases from V and 4 bases from J, with 11 bases between. CDR3 length: 14 amino acids.